The TCR beta chain described here comes from a study of T cell changes during pregnancy in multiple sclerosis. Data came from immunoSEQ multiplex PCR; TCRdb stores just in-frame clones and leaves some out. The data show over 50,000 clones, roughly 87% seen once. The length of the CDR3 is 14 residues. J lost 4 bases, V lost 6 bases, and 7 bases had no gene match. Per germline, CDR1 WSHSY and CDR2 SAAADI. This clonotype originated in a female donor with multiple sclerosis, enrolled in a pregnancy study. Specimen: peripheral blood, collected in the first trimester of pregnancy. The rearrangement joins TRBV10-2 to TRBJ2-7; 9 nucleotides line up with TRBD2. The CDR3 is CASRDSGSAYEQYF. As DNA, the CDR3 is TGCGCCAGCAGGGATAGCGGGAGTGCATACGAGCAGTACTTC.